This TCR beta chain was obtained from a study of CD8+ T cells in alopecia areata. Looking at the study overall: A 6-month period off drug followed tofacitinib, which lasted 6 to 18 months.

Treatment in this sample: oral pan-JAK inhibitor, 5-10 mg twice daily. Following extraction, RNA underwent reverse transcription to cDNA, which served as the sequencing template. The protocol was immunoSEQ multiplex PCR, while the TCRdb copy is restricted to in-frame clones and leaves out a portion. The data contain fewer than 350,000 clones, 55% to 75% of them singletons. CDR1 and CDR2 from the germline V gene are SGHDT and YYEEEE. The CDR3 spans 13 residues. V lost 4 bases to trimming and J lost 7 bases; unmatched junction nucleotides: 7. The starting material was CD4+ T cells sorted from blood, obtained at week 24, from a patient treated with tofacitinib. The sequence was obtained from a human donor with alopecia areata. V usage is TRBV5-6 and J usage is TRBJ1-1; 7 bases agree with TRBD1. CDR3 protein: CASSINRGDEAFF. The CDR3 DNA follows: TGTGCCAGCAGCATTAACAGGGGAGATGAAGCTTTCTTT.